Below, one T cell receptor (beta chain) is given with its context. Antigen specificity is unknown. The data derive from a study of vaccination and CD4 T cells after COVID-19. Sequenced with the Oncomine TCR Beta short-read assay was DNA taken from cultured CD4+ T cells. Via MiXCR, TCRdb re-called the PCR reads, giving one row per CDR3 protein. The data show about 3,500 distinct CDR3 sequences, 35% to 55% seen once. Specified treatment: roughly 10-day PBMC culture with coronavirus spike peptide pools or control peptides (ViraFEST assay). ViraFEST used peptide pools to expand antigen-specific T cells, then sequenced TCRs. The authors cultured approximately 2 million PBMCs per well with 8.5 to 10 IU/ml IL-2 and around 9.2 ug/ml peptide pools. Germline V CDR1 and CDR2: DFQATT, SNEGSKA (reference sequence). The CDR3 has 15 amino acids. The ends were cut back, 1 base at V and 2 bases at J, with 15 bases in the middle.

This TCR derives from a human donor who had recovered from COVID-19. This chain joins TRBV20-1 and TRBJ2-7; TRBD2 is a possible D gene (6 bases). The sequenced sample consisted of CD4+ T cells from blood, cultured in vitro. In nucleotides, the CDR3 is TGCAGTGCTAGAGGCCGATGGGGCGGGACCTACGAGCAGTACTTC. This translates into CSARGRWGGTYEQYF.